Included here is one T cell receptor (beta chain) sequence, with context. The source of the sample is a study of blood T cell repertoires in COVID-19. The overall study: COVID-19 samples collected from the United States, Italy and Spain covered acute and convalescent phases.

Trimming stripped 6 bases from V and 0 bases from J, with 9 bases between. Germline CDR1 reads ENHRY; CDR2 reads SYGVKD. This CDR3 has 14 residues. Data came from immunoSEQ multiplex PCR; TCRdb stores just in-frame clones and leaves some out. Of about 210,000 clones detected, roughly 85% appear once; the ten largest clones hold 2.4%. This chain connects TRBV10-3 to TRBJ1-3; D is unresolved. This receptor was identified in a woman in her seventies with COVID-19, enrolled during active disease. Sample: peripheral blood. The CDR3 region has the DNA TGTGCCATCAGAGACTGGTCCTCTGGAAACACCATATATTTT. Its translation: CAIRDWSSGNTIYF.